Presented here are 21 T cell receptor beta chains from one specimen sequenced in a study of blood T cell repertoires in COVID-19. The method was immunoSEQ multiplex PCR; TCRdb's version includes in-frame clones alone and lacks a portion of them. The sample comprises some 530,000 clones, 80% to 90% of which are singletons, and approximately 3.2% rests with the top ten. What was sequenced was peripheral blood. All receptors derive from a human donor in a cohort sampled during active COVID-19.

The V and J genes are TRBV7-8 and TRBJ2-7; TRBD1 aligns across 11 bases. The CDR3 is 15 residues long. Germline V gives CDR1 SGHVS, CDR2 FQNEAQ. The V and J ends lost 5 bases and 5 bases, in that order; junction bases with no gene match: 8. In nucleotides, the CDR3 is TGTGCCAGCAGCGTCCGGGACAGGGGGTCGGACGAGCAGTACTTC. Amino acids: CASSVRDRGSDEQYF.

This sequence joins TRBV5-1 and TRBJ1-4, with 7 bases fitting TRBD1. Germline CDR1 reads SGHRS; CDR2 reads YFSETQ. J gave up 3 bases and V 4 bases, and 6 bases lay outside the gene matches. This CDR3 is built from 15 residues. The CDR3 region has the DNA TGCGCCAGCAGCATGGGGACAGCCTCTAATGAAAAACTGTTTTTT. It codes for CASSMGTASNEKLFF.

The genes are TRBV12-3 or TRBV12-4 and TRBJ2-5; a possible D gene is TRBD1 (6 bases). V gave up 5 bases and J gave up 3 bases, with 10 bases separating them. CDR3 length: 13 amino acids. CDR3 amino acids: CASSLDSKETQYF. Here the CDR3 DNA reads TGTGCCAGCAGTCTGGACAGTAAAGAGACCCAGTACTTC.

Details on this clone: The same CDR3 is also encoded by other DNA sequences in this sample. The chain uses TRBV5-1 and TRBJ1-4; D is possibly TRBD1 (6 bases). The V end was cut by 0 bases, the J end by 6 bases, with 12 bases between. Germline lookup yields CDR1 SGHRS and CDR2 YFSETQ. The CDR3 contains 15 residues. The DNA for the CDR3 is TGCGCCAGCAGCTTGGGGGGGGGCGCAGATGAAAAACTGTTTTTT. Translation: CASSLGGGADEKLFF.

V gene TRBV21-1 combines with J gene TRBJ1-2; the D call in the table, TRBD1, was not verified against the DNA. TRBV21-1 is a pseudogene segment. The CDR3 has 17 residues. CDR3 region: CASSYPPGQGRGGGYTF. The CDR3 DNA reads as TGTGCCAGCAGCTACCCCCCGGGACAGGGTCGCGGGGGAGGCTACACCTTC.

V gene TRBV15 combines with J gene TRBJ1-5, with D unresolved. The CDR3 loop spans 15 amino acids. CDR1 is LNHNV, CDR2 YYDKDF, per germline (reference sequence). The germline V and J ends were trimmed by 0 bases and 7 bases, with 13 bases remaining between them. The DNA for the CDR3 is TGTGCCACCAGCAGAGATCCGGGTGGGTGGCAGCCCCAGCATTTT. The encoded protein is CATSRDPGGWQPQHF.

The CDR3 nucleotides are TGTGCCAGCAGTTTATCCCACAGGAACTCTGGGGCCAACGTCCTGACTTTC. The encoded protein is CASSLSHRNSGANVLTF. The chain employs TRBV27 and TRBJ2-6, with D maybe TRBD1 (5 bases). The CDR3 is 17 residues long. CDR1 is MNHEY and CDR2 is SMNVEV in the germline V gene (reference sequence). Trimming stripped 0 bases from V and 0 bases from J, with 9 bases between.

The chain joins TRBV28 to TRBJ1-1; D not certain. Germline CDR1 MDHEN, CDR2 SYDVKM. The CDR3 sequence is 15 residues long. V was cut by 1 base and J by 0 bases, with 9 bases left in between. This chain's CDR3 is CASSLYSDLNTEAFF. DNA of the CDR3: TGTGCCAGCAGTTTATACAGTGACCTGAACACTGAAGCTTTCTTT.

This chain connects TRBV5-6 to TRBJ2-7; possibly TRBD1 for D (8 bases). V shed 4 bases and J shed 6 bases, with 20 bases lying between them. Looked up from germline, CDR1 is SGHDT and CDR2 is YYEEEE. This CDR3 is 15 amino acids long. CDR3 nucleotides: TGTGCCAGCAGCAAGGGGACAGGATGGGGGGGCGAGCAGTACTTC. Its protein is CASSKGTGWGGEQYF.

This clone was seen a single time. The chain links TRBV7-2 to TRBJ2-5; 8 bases match TRBD2. This CDR3 has 16 amino acids. With 2 bases clipped from V and 5 bases from J, the junction kept 10 bases outside the gene matches. Germline V gives CDR1 SGHTA, CDR2 FQGNSA. The CDR3 is CASSLKTGGPWETQYF. In DNA, the CDR3 is TGTGCCAGCAGCTTAAAAACGGGAGGGCCTTGGGAGACCCAGTACTTC.

The chain combines TRBV27 with TRBJ2-3; D perhaps matches TRBD1 (6 bases). Germline loops: CDR1 MNHEY, CDR2 SMNVEV (reference sequence). There are 14 residues in the CDR3. The germline V and J ends were trimmed by 0 bases and 7 bases, with 11 bases remaining between them. The CDR3 nucleotides read TGTGCCAGCAGTTTATCGGGGGCGAGAAATACGCAGTATTTT. Translating gives CASSLSGARNTQYF.

V gene TRBV7-8 combines with J gene TRBJ1-2; D unresolved. Germline CDR1 reads SGHVS; CDR2 reads FQNEAQ. Trimming shortened V by 0 bases and J by 5 bases, and 13 bases separated the two germline ends. This CDR3 comprises 15 residues. This chain's CDR3 is CASSLAGLSEYGYTF. The CDR3 coding sequence is TGTGCCAGCAGCTTAGCAGGACTTTCAGAATATGGCTACACCTTC.

The V call is TRBV11-3, the J call TRBJ2-5; 7 bases are shared with TRBD1. Trimming at V came to 5 bases and at J to 4 bases, leaving 4 bases not matched to a gene. CDR3 length: 13 amino acids. The germline gives CDR1 SGHNT, CDR2 YENEEA. CDR3: CASSDRVLETQYF. CDR3 DNA sequence: TGTGCCAGCAGCGACAGGGTTTTAGAGACCCAGTACTTC.

The chain couples TRBV4-2 to TRBJ2-2; a weak D match, TRBD2 (6 bases). V lost 4 bases and J lost 5, with 14 bases in between. This CDR3 has 15 amino acids. The V gene's germline CDR1 is LGHNA and CDR2 YNFKEQ. The CDR3 reads CASSPGRWITGELFF. CDR3 sequence (DNA): TGTGCCAGCAGCCCTGGGAGGTGGATAACCGGGGAGCTGTTTTTT.

The chain uses TRBV28 and TRBJ1-5; D call uncertain. Trimming took 3 bases from V and 7 from J, leaving 19 bases between them. This CDR3 comprises 16 residues. Germline V lookup: CDR1 MDHEN, CDR2 SYDVKM. CDR3 coding DNA: TGTGCCAGCAGTTTGTTGGAGGGCTTTTACCGACAGCCCCAGCATTTT. Amino acid sequence: CASSLLEGFYRQPQHF.

The rearrangement joins TRBV12-3 or TRBV12-4 to TRBJ2-7; D is undetermined. V shed 10 bases and J shed 2 bases, with 15 bases lying between them. CDR3 size: 13 residues. The DNA of the CDR3 is TGTGCCACCTCAATGACGGGTCCCTACGAGCAGTACTTC. Encoded protein: CATSMTGPYEQYF.

This clone was observed a few times. This chain joins TRBV7-9 and TRBJ2-1; TRBD1 matches at 7 bases. V lost 1 base and J lost 8; bases outside the gene matches: 20. The CDR3 is made up of 19 amino acids. CDR1 and CDR2 (germline): SEHNR, FQNEAQ (reference sequence). This CDR3 is CASSLGVTGGQALSDEQFF. In nucleotides, the CDR3 is TGTGCCAGCAGCTTAGGGGTGACCGGTGGACAGGCTTTATCGGATGAGCAGTTCTTC.

This clone has more than one count but fewer than ten. The CDR3 DNA is TGTGCCAGTAGTATGGGAACGAGACAGAATAATTCACCCCTCCACTTT. Residues: CASSMGTRQNNSPLHF. J is TRBJ1-6 and V is TRBV19; maybe TRBD1 (5 bases). The CDR3 has 16 residues. Germline CDR1 LNHDA, CDR2 SQIVND (reference sequence). The V end lost 3 bases, the J end lost 5 bases, and 14 bases lay between the germline ends.

This rearrangement joins TRBV6-5 to TRBJ1-5; TRBD1 matches at 7 bases. Germline V CDR1 and CDR2: MNHEY, SVGAGI. The CDR3 is 13 residues long. V trimming: 7 bases; J trimming: 5 bases; junction bases outside the gene matches: 5. Here the CDR3 reads CASTNRGDQPQHF. The CDR3 DNA sequence: TGTGCCAGCACCAACAGGGGCGATCAGCCCCAGCATTTT.

The chain links TRBV4-3 to TRBJ1-2, with D unclear. The CDR3 has 13 residues. Germline assignment: CDR1 LGHNA and CDR2 YSLEER. V gave up 1 base and J gave up 3 bases, with 6 bases separating them. DNA of the CDR3: TGCGCCAGCAGCCAAGGGCAAGACTATGGCTACACCTTC. This gives the protein CASSQGQDYGYTF.

This clone has just a few counts. J is TRBJ1-1 and V is TRBV6-1; 9 bases line up with TRBD1. Trimming took 7 bases from V and 4 from J; bases not matched to a gene: 4. The V gene's germline CDR1 is MNHNS and CDR2 SASEGT. The CDR3 runs 13 residues. CDR3 sequence: CASTRQGGTEAFF. CDR3 in DNA: TGTGCCAGCACACGACAGGGGGGCACTGAAGCTTTCTTT.